This T cell receptor (beta chain) derives from a study of CD8 T cells in Susac syndrome (dated by TCRdb to the late 2010s). About the investigation overall: Whether CD8+ T cell activation and differentiation in Susac syndrome was antigen driven was tested using repertoire sequencing. The research as a whole found: The TCR sequencing and HLA analysis was acknowledged to have included a relatively small number of individuals.

RNA was extracted using the RNeasy kit, and about 0.45 to 1 ug of the RNA was reverse transcribed with random hexamers. TCR beta CDR3 regions were amplified with the immunoSEQ multiplex PCR assay covering 54 Vbeta and 13 Jbeta segments. To correct PCR amplification bias, a synthetic template baseline was used for both primer optimization and computational correction. On the study's bioinformatics: Reads were annotated to V, D and J genes per IMGT and analyzed with immunoSEQ Analyzer, keeping only productive sequences. To calculate clonality, Shannon entropy was normalized by log2 of the number of productive unique sequences and then subtracted from one. For each patient and control, public and private clones were evaluated among the 100 most prevalent clones. A clone was defined as Susac-specific if it was absent from the healthy and MS cohorts, from roughly 980 published viral clones and from other ImmuneACCESS disease sequences. TCRdb took the public reads, trimmed them with fastp at Q25, ran MiXCR for clone calling and kept in-frame beta chains. CDR3 protein sequences are deduplicated, and each keeps its most common genes and DNA. TCRdb assigned the V and J calls; the authors' analysis was not used. Within this sample are more than 200,000 distinct CDR3 sequences, with approximately 92% of them counted one time only. The top ten constitute 0.06% to 0.08% of the sample.

V drops 7 bases and J drops 1 base, leaving 14 bases in between. In the germline V gene, CDR1 corresponds to SGHVS and CDR2 to FNYEAQ. The CDR3 measures 15 amino acids from cysteine to phenylalanine. CDR3 DNA is the only sequence kept; it has 45 bases, read in frame from the first base. Peripheral blood CD8+ and CD4+ T cells from healthy donors, Susac syndrome patients and multiple sclerosis patients were profiled by high-throughput TCR beta sequencing. The multiple sclerosis controls were treatment-naive patients whose relapsing-remitting disease, either stable or active, fulfilled the revised McDonald criteria. Bulk CD8+ and CD4+ T cells were purified by magnetic negative isolation, whereas CD8+ TEMRA cells were enriched by FACS. Blood was collected in EDTA tubes and processed within 24 hours, with PBMCs isolated through density gradient centrifugation. PBMCs destined for TCR sequencing were cryopreserved in liquid nitrogen and later thawed in a 37 °C water bath. The sorted or isolated CD4+, CD8+ and CD8+ TEMRA cells reached a purity of at least 90%.

Of note for this clonotype: Its antigen specificity is not known. Base qualities are not at hand, and no much larger clone is one base apart.

The sequence is built from TRBV7-6 and TRBJ1-3; TRBD1 could be the D gene, as 6 bases match. The sequenced material came from CD4+ T cells from PBMCs. The receptor comes from a human donor with multiple sclerosis. CDR3 protein: CASTVTGSSGNTIYF. The bases read TGTGCCAGCACCGTAACAGGGAGTTCTGGAAACACCATATATTTT. Reference TRBV7-6 and TRBJ1-3 proteins supply the regions before and after the CDR3; the full variable domain is: GAGVSQSPRYKVTKRGQDVALRCDPISGHVSLYWYRQALGQGPEFLTYFNYEAQQDKSGLPNDRFSAERPEGSISTLTIQRTEQRDSAMYRCASTVTGSSGNTIYFGEGSWLTVV.